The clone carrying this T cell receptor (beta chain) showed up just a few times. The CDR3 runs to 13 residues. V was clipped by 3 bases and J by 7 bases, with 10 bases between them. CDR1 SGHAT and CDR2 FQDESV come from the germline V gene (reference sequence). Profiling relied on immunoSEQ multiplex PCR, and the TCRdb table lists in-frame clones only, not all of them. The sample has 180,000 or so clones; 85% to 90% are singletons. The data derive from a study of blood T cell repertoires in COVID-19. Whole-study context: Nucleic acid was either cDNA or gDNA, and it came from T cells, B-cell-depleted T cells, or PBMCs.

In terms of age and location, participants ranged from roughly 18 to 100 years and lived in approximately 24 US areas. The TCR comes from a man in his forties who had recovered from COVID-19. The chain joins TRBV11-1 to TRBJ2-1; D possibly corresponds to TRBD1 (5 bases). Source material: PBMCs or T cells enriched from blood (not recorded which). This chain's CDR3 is CASSLGRVNEQFF. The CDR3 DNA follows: TGTGCCAGCAGCTTGGGCAGGGTGAATGAGCAGTTCTTC.